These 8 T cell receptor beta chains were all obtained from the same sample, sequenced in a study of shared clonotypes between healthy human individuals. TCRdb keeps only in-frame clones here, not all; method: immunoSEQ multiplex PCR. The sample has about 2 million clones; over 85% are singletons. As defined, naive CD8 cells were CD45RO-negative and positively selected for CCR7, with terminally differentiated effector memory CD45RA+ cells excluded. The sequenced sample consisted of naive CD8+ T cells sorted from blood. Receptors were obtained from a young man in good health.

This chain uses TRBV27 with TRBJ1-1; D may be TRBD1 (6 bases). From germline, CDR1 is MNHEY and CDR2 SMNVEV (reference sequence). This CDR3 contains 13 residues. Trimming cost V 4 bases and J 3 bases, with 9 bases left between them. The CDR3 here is CASSWTEHTEAFF. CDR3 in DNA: TGTGCCAGCAGTTGGACAGAACACACTGAAGCTTTCTTT.

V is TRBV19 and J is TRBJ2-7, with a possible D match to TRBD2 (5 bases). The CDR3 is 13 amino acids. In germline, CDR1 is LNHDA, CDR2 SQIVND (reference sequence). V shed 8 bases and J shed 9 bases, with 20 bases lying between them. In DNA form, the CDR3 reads TGTGCCAGTGCGAGAGCGATGGAGGATGGGCAGTACTTC. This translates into CASARAMEDGQYF.

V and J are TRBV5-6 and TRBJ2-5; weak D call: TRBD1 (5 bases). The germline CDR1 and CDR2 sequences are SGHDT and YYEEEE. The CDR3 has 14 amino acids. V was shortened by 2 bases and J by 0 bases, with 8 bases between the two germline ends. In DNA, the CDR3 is TGTGCCAGCAGCTTCTGGGGCTACCAAGAGACCCAGTACTTC. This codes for CASSFWGYQETQYF.

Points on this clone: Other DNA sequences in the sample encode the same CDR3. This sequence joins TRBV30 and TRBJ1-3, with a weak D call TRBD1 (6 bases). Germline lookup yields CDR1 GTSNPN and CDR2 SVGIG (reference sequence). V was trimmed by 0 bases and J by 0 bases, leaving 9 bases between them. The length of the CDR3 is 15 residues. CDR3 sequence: CAWSVGQSSGNTIYF. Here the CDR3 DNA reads TGTGCCTGGAGTGTAGGACAGAGCTCTGGAAACACCATATATTTT.

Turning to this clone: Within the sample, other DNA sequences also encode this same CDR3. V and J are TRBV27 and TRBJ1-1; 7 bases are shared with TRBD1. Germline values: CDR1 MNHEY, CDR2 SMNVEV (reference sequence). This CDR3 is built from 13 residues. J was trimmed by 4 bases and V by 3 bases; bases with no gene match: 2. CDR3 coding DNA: TGTGCCAGCAGTTTTGACAGGGCCACTGAAGCTTTCTTT. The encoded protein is CASSFDRATEAFF.

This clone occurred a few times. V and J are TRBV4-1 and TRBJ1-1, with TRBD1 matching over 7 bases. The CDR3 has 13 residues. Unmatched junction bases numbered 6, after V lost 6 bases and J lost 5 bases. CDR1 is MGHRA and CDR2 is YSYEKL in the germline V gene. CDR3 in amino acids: CASRTGMWTEAFF. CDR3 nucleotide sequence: TGCGCCAGCAGGACAGGGATGTGGACTGAAGCTTTCTTT.

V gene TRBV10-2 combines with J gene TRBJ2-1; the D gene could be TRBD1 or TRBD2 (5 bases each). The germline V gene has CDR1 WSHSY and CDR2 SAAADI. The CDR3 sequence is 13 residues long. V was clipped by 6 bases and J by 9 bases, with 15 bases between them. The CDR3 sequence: CASRMGDLGEQFF. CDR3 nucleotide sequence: TGCGCCAGCAGGATGGGGGACCTCGGTGAGCAGTTCTTC.

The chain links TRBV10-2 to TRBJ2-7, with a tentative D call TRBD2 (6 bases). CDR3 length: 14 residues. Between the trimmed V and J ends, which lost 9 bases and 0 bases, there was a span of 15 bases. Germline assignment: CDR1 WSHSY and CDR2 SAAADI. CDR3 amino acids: CASSVGGSSYEQYF. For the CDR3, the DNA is TGCGCCAGTTCGGTGGGGGGAAGCTCCTACGAGCAGTACTTC.